One sample yielded the 25 T cell receptor beta chains listed below, sequenced in a study of blood T cells in healthy people across ages. Primers used in a second PCR of roughly 7 to 11 cycles were a sample-barcoded 5' primer and a J-beta primer mix. TCRdb reprocessed the 5' RACE reads via MiXCR and lists one record per CDR3 protein. Of about 1.4 million distinct CDR3 sequences detected, 59% appear once; the ten largest clones hold under 8.5%. Sample: blood. The receptors here all came from a young man in good health.

In regard to this clonotype: A junction end diverges from the germline sequence, so it may reflect a read error. This chain links TRBV20-1 with TRBJ2-1, with a possible D match to TRBD2 (5 bases). This CDR3 comprises 17 residues. Germline-derived CDR1 and CDR2 are DFQATT and SNEGSKA (reference sequence). CDR3 in amino acids: CSARVSSGAISCNEQFF. CDR3 DNA: TGCAGTGCTAGAGTTTCGAGCGGAGCGATCTCCTGCAATGAGCAGTTCTTC.

This clonotype occurred once. V and J are TRBV7-2 and TRBJ2-5; TRBD2 agrees at 7 bases. This CDR3 has 15 amino acids. Unmatched junction bases numbered 10, after V lost 5 bases and J lost 4 bases. Germline CDR1 SGHTA, CDR2 FQGNSA. The CDR3 here is CASSSRDYNRETQYF. The CDR3 region has the DNA TGTGCCAGCAGCAGCCGGGACTATAATCGAGAGACCCAGTACTTC.

The V and J genes are TRBV20-1 and TRBJ2-7; 12 nucleotides align to TRBD1. V was clipped by 4 bases and J by 2 bases; unmatched bases: 6. Germline values: CDR1 DFQATT, CDR2 SNEGSKA (reference sequence). The CDR3 runs to 15 residues. The DNA for the CDR3 is TGCAGTGCTACTCCCGGGACAGGGGGCGCCTACGAGCAGTACTTC. Translation gives CSATPGTGGAYEQYF.

The chain couples TRBV4-1 to TRBJ2-4, with D perhaps matching TRBD1 (6 bases). The end of the DNA fits TRBJ2-7 better, so the J call may be wrong. This CDR3 has 15 amino acids. Germline lookup yields CDR1 MGHRA and CDR2 YSYEKL. The CDR3 here is CASSQGDTSSYEQYF. The CDR3 DNA is TGCGCCAGCAGCCAAGGGGACACAAGCTCCTACGAGCAGTACTTC.

V gene TRBV6-5 combines with J gene TRBJ2-3; D is undetermined. The CDR3 extends over 16 amino acids. Germline V gene data show CDR1 as MNHEY and CDR2 as SVGAGI. The V and J ends lost 0 bases and 0 bases respectively, with 10 bases between them. CDR3 sequence reads: CASSYSTPPSTDTQYF. The CDR3, as DNA: TGTGCCAGCAGTTACTCGACCCCCCCTAGCACAGATACGCAGTATTTT.

The chain combines TRBV6-5 with TRBJ2-7, with 7 bases fitting TRBD2. CDR1 and CDR2 (germline): MNHEY, SVGAGI. There are 14 residues in the CDR3. After removal of 2 bases from V and 4 bases from J, the junction contained 5 bases not matched to a gene. This CDR3 is CASSYRRELYEQYF. In DNA, the CDR3 is TGTGCCAGCAGTTACCGGCGGGAGCTATACGAGCAGTACTTC.

The V and J genes are TRBV6-1 and TRBJ2-4; weak D call: TRBD2 (5 bases). The J call may be wrong; the DNA end is better matched by TRBJ2-7. The length of the CDR3 is 12 residues. Germline V CDR1 and CDR2: MNHNS, SASEGT. The CDR3 DNA follows: TGTGCCAGCAGCGATAGACTACACGAGCAGTACTTC. It is translated as CASSDRLHEQYF.

The chain employs TRBV29-1 and TRBJ1-1; 11 nucleotides line up with TRBD1. CDR3 length: 12 residues. Trimming cost V 2 bases and J 11 bases; bases outside gene matches: 4. CDR1 is SQVTM, CDR2 ANQGSEA, per germline. The CDR3 region has the DNA TGCAGCGTTGAAAAGGGACAGGGGGGCGCTTTCTTT. This codes for CSVEKGQGGAFF.

The V call is TRBV11-2, the J call TRBJ1-1; 8 bases fit TRBD1. Germline assignment: CDR1 SGHAT and CDR2 FQNNGV. V lost 6 bases, J lost 1 base, and 16 bases stayed unmatched. The length of the CDR3 is 18 residues. The DNA for the CDR3 is TGTGCCAGCAGAACAGGGGGGGCCGGGGCAGATAAGAACACTGAAGCTTTCTTT. This codes for CASRTGGAGADKNTEAFF.

This sequence joins TRBV7-9 and TRBJ1-2; 8 positions match TRBD1. CDR1 and CDR2 (germline): SEHNR, FQNEAQ (reference sequence). This CDR3 is built from 15 residues. The V gene end was trimmed by 6 bases and the J gene end by 4 bases; junction bases not matched to a gene: 10. CDR3 nucleotides: TGTGCCAGCAGAGATACGGACAGGGTGGGCTATGGCTACACCTTC. This encodes CASRDTDRVGYGYTF.

In its sample, this clonotype was seen once. This may arise from a read error, as a much more abundant clone is one base away. The chain combines TRBV27 with TRBJ2-5; weak D call: TRBD1 (6 bases). Per the germline V gene, CDR1 is MNHEY and CDR2 is SMNVEV (reference sequence). The CDR3 loop spans 15 amino acids. The CDR3 is CACSSRDTLRETQYF. DNA of the CDR3: TGTGCCTGCAGTTCGAGGGACACCCTCAGGGAGACCCAGTACTTC.

The chain combines TRBV4-1 with TRBJ2-5, with 7 bases matching TRBD1. CDR3 length equals 17 residues. Germline V gene sequence: CDR1 MGHRA, CDR2 YSYEKL. V shed 0 bases, J shed 5 bases, and the junction held 12 bases outside the gene matches. For the CDR3, the DNA is TGCGCCAGCAGCCAAGAGCCCCCGACAGGGCTATTGGAGACCCAGTACTTC. Protein: CASSQEPPTGLLETQYF.

This sequence joins TRBV2 and TRBJ2-5; a possible D gene is TRBD2 (6 bases). The CDR3 totals 15 residues. CDR1 is SNHLY, CDR2 FYNNEI, per germline. V lost 3 bases and J 2 bases, leaving 13 bases between the germline ends. CDR3 protein: CASSDSGYGQETQYF. Written as DNA, the CDR3 is TGTGCCAGCAGTGACAGCGGGTATGGACAAGAGACCCAGTACTTC.

This clonotype was detected only a few times. The chain uses TRBV20-1 and TRBJ1-4; D gene uncertain. The CDR3 is 15 residues long. V shed 0 bases and J shed 4 bases, with 12 bases lying between them. CDR1 and CDR2 from the germline V gene are DFQATT and SNEGSKA (reference sequence). In DNA, the CDR3 is TGCAGTGCTAGAGATCCGGGCAGCTATAATGAAAAACTGTTTTTT. It is translated as CSARDPGSYNEKLFF.

A few counts support this clonotype. V gene TRBV6-6 combines with J gene TRBJ2-5, with D perhaps TRBD2 (6 bases). The CDR3 is 14 amino acids. V shed 6 bases and J shed 0 bases, with 11 bases lying between them. Germline assignment: CDR1 MNHNY and CDR2 SVGAGI (reference sequence). The CDR3 loop reads CASSPDYNQETQYF. The CDR3 region has the DNA TGTGCCAGCAGCCCGGACTACAACCAAGAGACCCAGTACTTC.

This sequence joins TRBV3-1 and TRBJ2-3, with D perhaps TRBD2 (6 bases). V was pared by 4 bases and J by 0 bases, with 11 bases between. The CDR3 is 15 amino acids. The germline CDR1 and CDR2 sequences are LGHDT and YNNKEL (reference sequence). This CDR3 reads CASSLPRGSTDTQYF. DNA for the CDR3: TGTGCCAGCAGCCTCCCCCGGGGGAGCACAGATACGCAGTATTTT.

In its sample, this clonotype was seen once. The chain has TRBV6-5 and TRBJ1-5; no clear D. This CDR3 is 15 amino acids long. V was trimmed by 6 bases and J by 7 bases, leaving 19 bases between them. Germline V gene lookup returns CDR1 MNHEY and CDR2 SVGAGI. CDR3 sequence: CASSPRSGQFQPQHF. Written as DNA, the CDR3 is TGTGCCAGCAGCCCTCGCTCAGGTCAATTCCAGCCCCAGCATTTT.

The chain carries TRBV20-1 and TRBJ1-2; D possibly corresponds to TRBD1 (6 bases). V was shortened by 1 base and J by 2 bases, with 11 bases between the two germline ends. The germline gives CDR1 DFQATT, CDR2 SNEGSKA (reference sequence). The CDR3 spans 14 residues. In DNA form, the CDR3 reads TGCAGTGCTAGAGGCTCACAGGGAAACTATGGCTACACCTTC. As protein: CSARGSQGNYGYTF.

This clonotype was detected a few times. V and J are TRBV28 and TRBJ1-2, with a weak D call TRBD1 (5 bases). Germline values: CDR1 MDHEN, CDR2 SYDVKM. V lost 8 bases to trimming and J lost 4 bases, with 14 bases between them. The CDR3 totals 13 residues. In nucleotides, the CDR3 is TGTGCCAGCCAGGGCAGCCCTTCCTATGGCTACACCTTC. Translation gives CASQGSPSYGYTF.

The chain links TRBV11-2 to TRBJ1-2, with D uncertain. This CDR3 is built from 16 residues. The V end lost 8 bases, the J end lost 1 base, and 20 bases lay between the germline ends. Germline V gives CDR1 SGHAT, CDR2 FQNNGV. CDR3 DNA sequence: TGTGCCAGCCGGGCCCCCGGCGGACGAGTTAACTATGGCTACACCTTC. Encoded protein: CASRAPGGRVNYGYTF.

The rearrangement joins TRBV4-3 to TRBJ2-2; TRBD1 matches 8 bases. Unmatched junction bases numbered 16, after V lost 3 bases and J lost 7 bases. Germline loops: CDR1 LGHNA, CDR2 YSLEER. This CDR3 region has 18 residues. The CDR3 sequence is CASSHPGGTGGSIGELFF. The CDR3 DNA sequence: TGCGCCAGCAGCCACCCCGGAGGGACAGGAGGAAGTATCGGGGAGCTGTTTTTT.

The CDR3 DNA reads as TGTGCCAGCAGCTCACGGGCGGCGGGCACCGGGGAGCTGTTTTTT. It is translated as CASSSRAAGTGELFF. The chain employs TRBV11-1 and TRBJ2-2, with a possible D match to TRBD2 (5 bases). There are 15 residues in the CDR3. Trimming left V 4 bases short and J 4 bases short, with 13 bases between. Germline V gene lookup returns CDR1 SGHAT and CDR2 FQDESV (reference sequence).

This clonotype showed up just a few times. The chain carries TRBV25-1 and TRBJ2-7; TRBD1 aligns across 7 bases. The J call may not be correct, given that the DNA end is closer to TRBJ2-4. The germline gives CDR1 MGHDK, CDR2 SYGVNS. This CDR3 is 13 amino acids long. The CDR3 DNA sequence: TGTGCCAGCAGCCGACAGGGTAGTAACATTCAGTACTTC. Its protein product is CASSRQGSNIQYF.

This clonotype has a count of ten or more. The genes are TRBV29-1 and TRBJ2-3, with D uncertain. This CDR3 contains 12 residues. Germline V CDR1 and CDR2: SQVTM, ANQGSEA. V lost 3 bases and J lost 4, with 8 bases in between. Here the CDR3 reads CSVDRISDTQYF. CDR3 nucleotide sequence: TGCAGCGTTGATCGCATCTCAGATACGCAGTATTTT.

CDR3 in DNA: TGTGCCAGCAGCTTAGGCCCTATATGGGGGGCTAGCACAGATACGCAGTATTTT. Its translation: CASSLGPIWGASTDTQYF. This rearrangement joins TRBV7-8 to TRBJ2-3; D assignment may be TRBD1 or TRBD2 (6 bases each). The CDR3 consists of 18 residues. V was shortened by 1 base and J by 0 bases, with 17 bases between the two germline ends. CDR1 and CDR2 from the germline V gene are SGHVS and FQNEAQ.